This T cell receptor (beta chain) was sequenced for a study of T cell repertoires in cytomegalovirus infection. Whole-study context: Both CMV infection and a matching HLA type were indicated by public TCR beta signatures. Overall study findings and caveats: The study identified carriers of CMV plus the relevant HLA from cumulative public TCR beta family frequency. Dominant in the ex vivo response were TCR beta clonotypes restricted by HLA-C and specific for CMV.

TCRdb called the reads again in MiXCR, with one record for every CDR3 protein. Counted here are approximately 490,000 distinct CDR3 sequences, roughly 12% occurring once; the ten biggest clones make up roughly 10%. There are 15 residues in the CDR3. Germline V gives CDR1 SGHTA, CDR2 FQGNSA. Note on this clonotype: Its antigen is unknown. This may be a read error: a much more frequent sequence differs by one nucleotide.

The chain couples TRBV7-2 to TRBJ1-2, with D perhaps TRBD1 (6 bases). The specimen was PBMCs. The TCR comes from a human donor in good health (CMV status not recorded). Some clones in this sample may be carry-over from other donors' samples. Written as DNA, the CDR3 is TGTGCCAGCAGCTTTATCACCGGCACAGGGAGTGGCGACACCTTC. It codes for CASSFITGTGSGDTF.